The present T cell receptor beta chain was sequenced within a study of post-analysis software for immune sequencing data. Study context: Relapsing-remitting, secondary progressive and progressive-relapsing multiple sclerosis were all included among the disease courses. Study-level results: Patients carried a few TRBV segments more frequently than controls did, and TRBV5-6, TRBV5-1 and TRBV20-1 were among them. Multiple sclerosis patients had significantly lower normalized Chao1 diversity than controls.

V was shortened by 2 bases and J by 6 bases, with 18 bases between the two germline ends. The CDR3 sequence is 16 residues long. Germline V lookup: CDR1 SGHRS, CDR2 YFSETQ. A note on this clonotype: The target antigen is unknown.

Carried by the TCR beta cDNA libraries were unique molecular identifiers. Between 1 and 10 million T cells gave rise to around 500,000 cDNA molecules. Each CDR3 protein is one row after TCRdb ran MiXCR on the PCR reads. The table records some 690,000 distinct CDR3 sequences, about 32% of them present only once. This chain links TRBV5-1 with TRBJ2-1; unclear D gene. The sample was blood. The sequence was collected from a girl aged 5-17 years with multiple sclerosis. The CDR3 nucleotides are TGCGCCAGCAGCTTTCGGCCCCCAGACGGGTTCAATGAGCAGTTCTTC. Its protein is CASSFRPPDGFNEQFF.